The rows below give T cell receptor beta chains drawn from one sample of a study of cytomegalovirus exposure and HLA in healthy donors. Method: immunoSEQ multiplex PCR; TCRdb's copy keeps in-frame clones and lacks some. The table lists about 100,000 clones, approximately 89% of them singletons, with about 3.7% in the top ten. Sequencing was carried out using PBMCs. These receptors were collected from a man younger than 40 in good health and CMV-seronegative. The CDR3 runs from the conserved cysteine through the conserved F or W. A D gene is named only where the DNA matches it firmly.

>TRBJ2-3|TRBV2|-
CASSQSQGAPREDTQYF
>TRBJ2-2|TRBV5-1|TRBD1
CASSVTGDTGELFF
>TRBJ1-6|TRBV2|-
CASSSRGTQNSPLHF
>TRBJ2-1|TRBV25-1|-
CASSDPRVSEQFF
>TRBJ1-1|TRBV14|TRBD1
CASSPGRGLRAFF
>TRBJ1-6|TRBV5-1|TRBD1
CASSTNRGSYNSPLHF
>TRBJ2-4|TRBV10-1|TRBD2
CASRVTGLAGGPSLAIQYF
>TRBJ2-7|TRBV5-8|-
CASSFGEQYF
>TRBJ2-1|TRBV11-2|TRBD2
CASSLVTSGRFNEQFF
>TRBJ2-3|TRBV5-1|-
CASSRARDSSSTDTQYF
>TRBJ2-6|TRBV4-1|-
CASSLSTSSGANVLTF
>TRBJ1-1|TRBV29-1|-
CSVGRWGVTEAFF
>TRBJ1-5|TRBV28|TRBD1
CASSLEGQGLGQPQHF
>TRBJ2-2|TRBV7-3|TRBD2
CASSSVTSGGLGGELFF
>TRBJ1-5|TRBV19|TRBD1
CASTVTGVGQPQHF
>TRBJ2-5|TRBV14|TRBD1
CASSQFGQGAGETQYF
>TRBJ2-7|TRBV28|TRBD2
CASREPGLAGNEQYF
>TRBJ2-3|TRBV29-1|-
CSVCSGADTQYF
>TRBJ1-6|TRBV7-2|TRBD1
CASILTGARNSPLHF
>TRBJ2-5|TRBV11-2|-
CASSLEGSGGETQYF
>TRBJ2-1|TRBV7-8|TRBD2
CASSLNAGGPSYNEQFF
>TRBJ2-1|TRBV28|TRBD1
CASSKGQAILGGPGHNEQFF
>TRBJ1-2|TRBV5-1|TRBD1
CASSEGQGLSGYTF
>TRBJ2-4|TRBV19|TRBD1
CASSIDRVAKNIQYF
>TRBJ2-1|TRBV6-6|-
CASSRPYNEQFF
>TRBJ2-3|TRBV9|TRBD2
CASSVLAGGRGTDTQYF
>TRBJ2-1|TRBV7-3|-
CASSPQEGFGQFF
>TRBJ2-3|TRBV30|TRBD2
CAWSVAGAKDTQYF
>TRBJ1-2|TRBV4-2|-
CASSQKGTDLYGYTF